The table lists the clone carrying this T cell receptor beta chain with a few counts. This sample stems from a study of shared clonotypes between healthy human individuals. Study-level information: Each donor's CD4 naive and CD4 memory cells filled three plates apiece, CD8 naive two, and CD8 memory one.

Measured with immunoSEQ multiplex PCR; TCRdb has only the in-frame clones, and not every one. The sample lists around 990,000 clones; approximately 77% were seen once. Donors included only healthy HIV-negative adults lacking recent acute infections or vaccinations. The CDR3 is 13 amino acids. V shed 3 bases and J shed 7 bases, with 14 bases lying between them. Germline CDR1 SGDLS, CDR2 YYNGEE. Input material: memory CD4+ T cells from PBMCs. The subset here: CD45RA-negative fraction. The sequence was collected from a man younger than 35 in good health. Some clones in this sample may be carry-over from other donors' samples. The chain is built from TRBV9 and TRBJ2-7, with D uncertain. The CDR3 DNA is TGTGCCAGCAGCGAGTTTGCCCTTGGGGAGCAGTACTTC. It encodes CASSEFALGEQYF.